Following are 27 T cell receptor beta chains from one sample sequenced in a study of cytomegalovirus exposure and HLA in healthy donors (dated by TCRdb to about 2017). The library relied on the immunoSEQ multiplex PCR assay. For the multiplex PCR, a mixture combining 60 forward primers for TCR Vbeta segments and 13 reverse primers for TCR Jbeta segments was used. Entries here come from immuneACCESS through TCRdb and include only in-frame sequences with V and J called. Some clones fail to appear in such tables; in the studies checked, an unresolved V gene covers under half of the shortfall, and the cause of the remainder is unknown. Counted in this sample were more than 150,000 clones; 87% of them appeared once. The ten largest clones capture around 0.21% of the sample. Material: PBMCs. The receptors were gathered from a girl under three years old in good health and CMV-seronegative.

The V and J genes are TRBV30 and TRBJ2-5; 7 positions agree with TRBD2. J gave up 1 base and V 2 bases, and 7 bases lay outside the gene matches. Germline-derived CDR1 and CDR2 are GTSNPN and SVGIG (reference sequence). CDR3 length equals 15 residues. In nucleotides, the CDR3 is TGTGCCTGGAGTCCCGGACTAGACTCCCAAGAGACCCAGTACTTC. Residues: CAWSPGLDSQETQYF.

V is TRBV2 and J is TRBJ2-7, with D maybe TRBD1 (6 bases). The V end was cut by 8 bases, the J end by 7 bases, with 9 bases between. The CDR3 has 10 amino acids. The germline V gene has CDR1 SNHLY and CDR2 FYNNEI. CDR3 in amino acids: CASADREQYF. The CDR3 DNA sequence: TGTGCCAGCGCTGACAGGGAGCAGTACTTC.

The chain combines TRBV4-1 with TRBJ2-5, with 8 bases fitting TRBD2. CDR3 length: 15 residues. The V segment lost 1 base and the J segment 2 bases; nucleotides outside the gene matches: 3. CDR1 is MGHRA and CDR2 is YSYEKL in the germline V gene. CDR3 residues: CASSQAGGIQETQYF. The DNA of the CDR3 is TGCGCCAGCAGCCAAGCGGGAGGGATTCAAGAGACCCAGTACTTC.

The J gene is TRBJ1-1, the V gene TRBV11-2, with no clear D. Germline CDR1 is SGHAT and CDR2 is FQNNGV. CDR3 size: 15 residues. The V gene lost 5 bases and the J gene lost 0 bases, with 13 bases spanning the gap. This CDR3 is CASSHHPTMNTEAFF. The CDR3 DNA reads as TGTGCCAGCAGCCACCACCCGACTATGAACACTGAAGCTTTCTTT. The entire variable domain, with the rest obtained from reference TRBV11-2 and TRBJ1-1, is as follows: EAGVAQSPRYKIIEKRQSVAFWCNPISGHATLYWYQQILGQGPKLLIQFQNNGVVDDSQLPKDRFSAERLKGVDSTLKIQPAKLEDSAVYLCASSHHPTMNTEAFFGQGTRLTVV.

CDR3 in amino acids: CASSIGLAGATGELFF. The DNA for the CDR3 is TGTGCCAGTAGTATTGGACTAGCGGGAGCCACCGGGGAGCTGTTTTTT. The rearrangement joins TRBV19 to TRBJ2-2; 13 bases align to TRBD2. CDR1 is LNHDA, CDR2 SQIVND, per germline (reference sequence). J lost 4 bases, V lost 3 bases, and 2 bases had no gene match. The CDR3 is 16 residues long.

The chain recombines TRBV2 with TRBJ2-5; no definite D call. Per the germline V gene, CDR1 is SNHLY and CDR2 is FYNNEI. The V end lost 0 bases, the J end lost 4 bases, and 12 bases lay between the germline ends. The CDR3 is 15 residues long. The chain's CDR3 is CASSEASLTTETQYF. DNA for the CDR3: TGTGCCAGCAGTGAAGCGTCCCTAACCACAGAGACCCAGTACTTC.

This clone came up a few times. V is TRBV12-5 and J is TRBJ1-1; tentative D call: TRBD1 (5 bases). This CDR3 has 13 residues. Trimming cost V 7 bases and J 10 bases, with 19 bases left between them. In germline, CDR1 is LGHNT, CDR2 FRNRAP. The CDR3 spells CASAEWPGVGAFF. The CDR3 DNA reads as TGTGCTAGTGCCGAATGGCCGGGGGTTGGAGCTTTCTTT.

Note on this clone: The same CDR3 also results from other DNA sequences found in this sample. This chain links TRBV5-1 with TRBJ2-2, with 7 bases identical to TRBD2. This CDR3 has 13 residues. Germline V gene lookup returns CDR1 SGHRS and CDR2 YFSETQ. Trimming at V came to 5 bases and at J to 6 bases, leaving 4 bases not matched to a gene. The chain's CDR3 is CASSLGLAGELFF. The CDR3 DNA reads as TGCGCCAGCAGTCTTGGACTAGCCGGGGAGCTGTTTTTT. Full variable domain (remainder filled in from reference TRBV5-1 and TRBJ2-2): KAGVTQTPRYLIKTRGQQVTLSCSPISGHRSVSWYQQTPGQGLQFLFEYFSETQRNKGNFPGRFSGRQFSNSRSEMNVSTLELGDSALYLCASSLGLAGELFFGEGSRLTVL.

V and J are TRBV19 and TRBJ1-2, with 7 bases aligning to TRBD1. This CDR3 spans 12 amino acids. Trimming at V came to 10 bases and at J to 4 bases, leaving 6 bases not matched to a gene. The germline V gene has CDR1 LNHDA and CDR2 SQIVND (reference sequence). The CDR3 reads CATLDRIYGYTF. The DNA of the CDR3 is TGTGCCACCTTGGACAGGATCTATGGCTACACCTTC.

This chain joins TRBV27 and TRBJ2-5; 7 positions agree with TRBD1. Judging by the DNA end, TRBJ2-7 fits better; the J call may be wrong. Germline V gives CDR1 MNHEY, CDR2 SMNVEV (reference sequence). The CDR3 contains 13 residues. CDR3 sequence: CASSFRDRYEQYF. CDR3 coding DNA: TGTGCCAGCAGTTTCCGGGACAGATACGAGCAGTACTTC.

The V call is TRBV7-9, the J call TRBJ2-5; D is perhaps TRBD1 (8 bases). V lost 4 bases, J lost 1 base, and 25 bases lay in between. Germline assignment: CDR1 SEHNR and CDR2 FQNEAQ (reference sequence). The CDR3 spans 19 residues. The CDR3 nucleotides read TGTGCCAGCAGCTGGAGACAGGGGTTAAGACTAGCCCCCCAAGAGACCCAGTACTTC. Residues: CASSWRQGLRLAPQETQYF.

The chain has TRBV27 and TRBJ2-7; 14 positions agree with TRBD2. CDR1 is MNHEY, CDR2 SMNVEV, per germline (reference sequence). The J segment lost 5 bases and the V segment lost 6 bases, leaving 6 bases of the junction unmatched. This CDR3 comprises 15 residues. CDR3: CASRPGTSGSNEQYF. In nucleotides, the CDR3 is TGTGCCAGCAGACCAGGGACTAGCGGGAGCAACGAGCAGTACTTC.

The V call is TRBV10-3, the J call TRBJ2-3, with 14 bases that match TRBD2. Trimming removed 6 bases from V and 7 bases from J; junction bases left unmatched: 9. Germline CDR1 ENHRY, CDR2 SYGVKD. The CDR3 contains 16 residues. For the CDR3, the DNA is TGTGCCATCAGCCGACTAGCGGGAGGGTCCACGTATACGCAGTATTTT. It codes for CAISRLAGGSTYTQYF.

The chain employs TRBV9 and TRBJ1-2; TRBD1 agrees at 8 bases. This CDR3 is 16 amino acids long. V lost 4 bases, J lost 0 bases, and 8 bases stayed unmatched. Per the germline V gene, CDR1 is SGDLS and CDR2 is YYNGEE. The CDR3 DNA reads as TGTGCCAGCAGCCCCCGGACAGGGAAGGCTAACTATGGCTACACCTTC. Translation gives CASSPRTGKANYGYTF.

This chain uses TRBV10-3 with TRBJ2-1; 7 bases agree with TRBD1. The germline CDR1 and CDR2 sequences are ENHRY and SYGVKD. With 5 bases clipped from V and 7 bases from J, the junction kept 11 bases outside the gene matches. The CDR3 has 15 residues. In DNA form, the CDR3 reads TGTGCCATCAGTCTAGGGGGCTTCCCAGGAAATGAGCAGTTCTTC. Translating it yields CAISLGGFPGNEQFF.

The J gene is TRBJ2-1, the V gene TRBV4-3, with 7 nucleotides matching TRBD2. There are 17 residues in the CDR3. Germline CDR1 is LGHNA and CDR2 is YSLEER. The junction had 6 bases not matched to a gene; V was cut back by 0 bases and J by 1 base. The CDR3 sequence is CASSQDLRGGSYNEQFF. CDR3 nucleotides: TGCGCCAGCAGCCAAGACTTACGGGGAGGGTCCTACAATGAGCAGTTCTTC.

The chain combines TRBV29-1 with TRBJ2-7, with TRBD1 identical over 9 bases. Germline CDR1 and CDR2: SQVTM and ANQGSEA. V gave up 5 bases and J gave up 6 bases; unmatched junction bases: 11. The CDR3 is 14 residues long. The CDR3 loop reads CSVSLGTGSGEQYF. The CDR3 bases are TGCAGCGTTTCTTTGGGGACAGGGAGCGGCGAGCAGTACTTC.

The rearrangement joins TRBV4-1 to TRBJ2-7; D ambiguous. The CDR3 consists of 15 residues. Trimming left V 4 bases short and J 2 bases short, with 15 bases between. The germline V gene encodes CDR1 MGHRA and CDR2 YSYEKL. For the CDR3, the DNA is TGCGCCAGCAGCCCATTTAGCAGCTCGCCCTACGAGCAGTACTTC. Its translation is CASSPFSSSPYEQYF.

The chain employs TRBV19 and TRBJ1-6; D uncertain. The CDR3 totals 15 residues. Trimming removed 0 bases from V and 8 bases from J, with 11 bases in between. CDR1 LNHDA and CDR2 SQIVND come from the germline V gene (reference sequence). Here the CDR3 DNA reads TGTGCCAGTAGTATAGAACCGATCCCGGATTCACCCCTCCACTTT. Its protein is CASSIEPIPDSPLHF.

This clone was seen more than once but under ten times. A junction boundary mismatches the germline segment, possibly from a read error. V and J are TRBV7-9 and TRBJ1-1, with 10 bases that match TRBD1. CDR1 and CDR2 from the germline V gene are SEHNR and FQNEAQ (reference sequence). The CDR3 covers 13 residues. In nucleotides, the CDR3 is TGTTCCAGCAGCTTGGGGACAGGGGCTGAAGCTTTCTTT. This sequence encodes CSSSLGTGAEAFF.

This clone was seen just once. The same CDR3 also results from other DNA sequences found in this sample. The rearrangement joins TRBV5-5 to TRBJ1-2; 8 bases align to TRBD1. Germline V lookup: CDR1 SGHKS, CDR2 YYEKEE (reference sequence). V was clipped by 3 bases and J by 3 bases; unmatched bases: 4. The CDR3 length is 14 residues. The CDR3 coding sequence is TGTGCCAGCAGCTCCGGACAGGGCTACTATGGCTACACCTTC. Its translation: CASSSGQGYYGYTF. The full variable domain, completed using reference TRBV5-5 and TRBJ1-2, is DAGVTQSPTHLIKTRGQQVTLRCSPISGHKSVSWYQQVLGQGPQFIFQYYEKEERGRGNFPDRFSARQFPNYSSELNVNALLLGDSALYLCASSSGQGYYGYTFGSGTRLTVV.

The genes are TRBV9 and TRBJ2-3, with a weak D call TRBD2 (5 bases). V lost 4 bases to trimming and J lost 4 bases, with 13 bases between them. Germline-derived CDR1 and CDR2 are SGDLS and YYNGEE. This CDR3 comprises 14 residues. The CDR3 DNA reads as TGTGCCAGCAGCCGAACCAGCGGTGCAGATACGCAGTATTTT. Protein product: CASSRTSGADTQYF. Combining the CDR3 with reference TRBV9 and TRBJ2-3 gives the whole variable domain DSGVTQTPKHLITATGQRVTLRCSPRSGDLSVYWYQQSLDQGLQFLIQYYNGEERAKGNILERFSAQQFPDLHSELNLSSLELGDSALYFCASSRTSGADTQYFGPGTRLTVL.

The chain combines TRBV29-1 with TRBJ2-7, with D possibly matching TRBD2 (7 bases). The CDR3 loop spans 13 amino acids. The V end lost 4 bases, the J end lost 7 bases, and 17 bases lay between the germline ends. CDR1 SQVTM and CDR2 ANQGSEA come from the germline V gene. In DNA form, the CDR3 reads TGCAGCGTTGCCCCCCCGGGGGGCGGAGAGCAGTACTTC. It yields the protein CSVAPPGGGEQYF.

The rearrangement joins TRBV2 to TRBJ2-7; D is possibly TRBD1 (5 bases). The CDR3 extends over 12 amino acids. CDR1 and CDR2 from the germline V gene are SNHLY and FYNNEI. Trimming stripped 8 bases from V and 4 bases from J, with 12 bases between. DNA for the CDR3: TGTGCCAGCGGGGCCGCGGATTACGAGCAGTACTTC. The encoded protein is CASGAADYEQYF.

V and J are TRBV29-1 and TRBJ2-1; TRBD2 matches at 8 bases. The germline CDR1 and CDR2 sequences are SQVTM and ANQGSEA. The CDR3 runs 15 residues. Trimming removed 4 bases from V and 6 bases from J; junction bases left unmatched: 11. The chain's CDR3 is CSVGETPGTSNEQFF. Here the CDR3 DNA reads TGCAGCGTTGGAGAGACTCCCGGGACTAGCAATGAGCAGTTCTTC.

V and J are TRBV4-3 and TRBJ2-3; a weak D match, TRBD1 (6 bases). V shed 4 bases and J shed 4 bases, with 9 bases lying between them. Looked up from germline, CDR1 is LGHNA and CDR2 is YSLEER. This CDR3 contains 13 residues. CDR3 bases: TGCGCCAGCAGCCTCACAGGGTCAGATACGCAGTATTTT. It encodes CASSLTGSDTQYF.

CDR3 amino acids: CASSGQGSLAWTQHF. CDR3 DNA: TGTGCCAGCAGCGGACAGGGTTCCCTTGCGTGGACCCAGCATTTT. This sequence joins TRBV7-3 and TRBJ1-5, with 8 positions matching TRBD1. There are 15 residues in the CDR3. CDR1 and CDR2 (germline): SGHTA, FQGTGA. V lost 5 bases and J lost 11; bases outside the gene matches: 14.